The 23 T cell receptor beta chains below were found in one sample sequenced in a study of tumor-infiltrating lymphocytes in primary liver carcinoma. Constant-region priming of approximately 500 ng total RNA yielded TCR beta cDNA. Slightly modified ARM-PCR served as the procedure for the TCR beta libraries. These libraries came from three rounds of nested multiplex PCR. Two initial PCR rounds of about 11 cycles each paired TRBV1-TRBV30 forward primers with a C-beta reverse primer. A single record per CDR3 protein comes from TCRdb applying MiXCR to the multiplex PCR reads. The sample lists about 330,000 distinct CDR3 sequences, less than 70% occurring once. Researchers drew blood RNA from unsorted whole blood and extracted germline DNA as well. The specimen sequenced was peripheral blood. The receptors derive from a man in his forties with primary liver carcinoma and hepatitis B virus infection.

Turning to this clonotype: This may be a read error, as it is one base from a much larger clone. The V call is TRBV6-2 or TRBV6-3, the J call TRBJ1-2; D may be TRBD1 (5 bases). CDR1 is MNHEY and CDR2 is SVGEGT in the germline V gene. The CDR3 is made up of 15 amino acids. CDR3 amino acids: CDSRPGWGNAYGYTF. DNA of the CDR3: TGTGACAGCAGACCGGGCTGGGGGAACGCCTATGGCTACACCTTC.

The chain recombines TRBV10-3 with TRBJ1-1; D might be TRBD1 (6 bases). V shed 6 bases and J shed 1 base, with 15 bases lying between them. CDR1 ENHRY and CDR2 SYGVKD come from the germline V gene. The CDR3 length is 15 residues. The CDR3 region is CAIRDLDRTNTEAFF. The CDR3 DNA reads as TGTGCCATCAGAGACCTCGACAGGACGAACACTGAAGCTTTCTTT.

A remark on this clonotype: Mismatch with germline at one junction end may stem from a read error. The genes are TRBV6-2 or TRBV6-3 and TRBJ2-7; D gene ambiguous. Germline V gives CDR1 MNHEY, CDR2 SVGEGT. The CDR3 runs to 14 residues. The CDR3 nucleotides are TGTGCCAGCAGTTACTGGGCGGTGGAGTACGAGCAGCACTTC. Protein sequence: CASSYWAVEYEQHF.

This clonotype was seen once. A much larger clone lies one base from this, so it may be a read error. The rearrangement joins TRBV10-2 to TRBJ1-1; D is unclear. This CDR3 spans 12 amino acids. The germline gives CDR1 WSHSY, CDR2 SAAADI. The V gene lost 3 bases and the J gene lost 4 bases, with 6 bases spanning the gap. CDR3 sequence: CASSDPSTEAFF. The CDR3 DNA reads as TGCGCCAGCAGTGACCCGAGCACTGAAGCTTTCTTT.

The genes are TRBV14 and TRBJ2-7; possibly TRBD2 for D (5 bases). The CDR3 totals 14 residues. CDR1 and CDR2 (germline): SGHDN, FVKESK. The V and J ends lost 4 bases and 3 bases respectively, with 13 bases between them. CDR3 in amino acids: CASSLLDGNYEQYF. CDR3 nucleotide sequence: TGTGCCAGCAGCCTCCTTGACGGGAACTACGAGCAGTACTTC.

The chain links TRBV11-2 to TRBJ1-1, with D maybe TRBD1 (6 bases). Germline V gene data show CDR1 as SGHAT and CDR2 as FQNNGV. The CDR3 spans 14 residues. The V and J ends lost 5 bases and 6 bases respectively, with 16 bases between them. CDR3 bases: TGTGCCAGCAGCGTAAGTATCGGGGGGCCTGAAGCTTTCTTT. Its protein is CASSVSIGGPEAFF.

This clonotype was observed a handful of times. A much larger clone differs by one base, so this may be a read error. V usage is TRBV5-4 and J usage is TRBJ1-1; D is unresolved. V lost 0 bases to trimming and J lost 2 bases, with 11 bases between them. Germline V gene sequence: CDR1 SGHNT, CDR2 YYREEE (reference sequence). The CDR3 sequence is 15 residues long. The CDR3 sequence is CASSLDRGGNTEAFF. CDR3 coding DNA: TGTGCCAGCAGCTTGGATCGGGGAGGTAACACTGAAGCTTTCTTT. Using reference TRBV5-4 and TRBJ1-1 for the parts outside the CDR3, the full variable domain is ETGVTQSPTHLIKTRGQQVTLRCSSQSGHNTVSWYQQALGQGPQFIFQYYREEENGRGNFPPRFSGLQFPNYSSELNVNALELDDSALYLCASSLDRGGNTEAFFGQGTRLTVV.

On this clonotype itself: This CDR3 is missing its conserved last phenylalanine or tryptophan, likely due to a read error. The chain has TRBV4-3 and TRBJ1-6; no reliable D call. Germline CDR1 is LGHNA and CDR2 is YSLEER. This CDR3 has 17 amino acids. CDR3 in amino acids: CASSPRTALVNNSLLHY. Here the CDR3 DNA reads TGCGCCAGCAGCCCTCGGACGGCCCTAGTCAATAATTCACTCCTCCACTAT.

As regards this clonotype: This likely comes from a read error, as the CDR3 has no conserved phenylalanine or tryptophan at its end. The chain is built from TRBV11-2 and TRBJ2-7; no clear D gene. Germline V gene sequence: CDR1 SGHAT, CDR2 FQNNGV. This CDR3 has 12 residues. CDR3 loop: CTSSSLHYEQYS. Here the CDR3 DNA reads TGTACCAGCAGCTCCTTACATTACGAGCAGTACTCC.

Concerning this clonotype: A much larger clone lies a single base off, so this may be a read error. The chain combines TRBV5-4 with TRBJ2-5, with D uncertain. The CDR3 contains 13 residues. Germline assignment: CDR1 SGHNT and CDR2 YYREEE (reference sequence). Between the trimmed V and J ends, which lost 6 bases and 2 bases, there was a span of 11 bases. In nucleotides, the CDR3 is TGTGCCAGCAACCCGCGGCCACAAGAGACCCAGTACTTC. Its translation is CASNPRPQETQYF.

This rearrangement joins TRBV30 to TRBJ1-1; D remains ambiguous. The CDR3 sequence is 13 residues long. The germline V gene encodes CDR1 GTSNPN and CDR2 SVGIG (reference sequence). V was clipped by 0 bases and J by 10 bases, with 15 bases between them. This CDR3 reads CAWSVLRSRGAFF. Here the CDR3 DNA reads TGTGCCTGGAGTGTATTGCGAAGTCGGGGAGCTTTCTTT.

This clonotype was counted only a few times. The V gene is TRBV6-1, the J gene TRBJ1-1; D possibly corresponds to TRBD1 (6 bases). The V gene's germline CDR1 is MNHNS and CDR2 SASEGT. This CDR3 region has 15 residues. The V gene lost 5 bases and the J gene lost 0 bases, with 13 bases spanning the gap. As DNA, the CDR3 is TGTGCCAGCAGTAAACCGACAGGAATGAACACTGAAGCTTTCTTT. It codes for CASSKPTGMNTEAFF.

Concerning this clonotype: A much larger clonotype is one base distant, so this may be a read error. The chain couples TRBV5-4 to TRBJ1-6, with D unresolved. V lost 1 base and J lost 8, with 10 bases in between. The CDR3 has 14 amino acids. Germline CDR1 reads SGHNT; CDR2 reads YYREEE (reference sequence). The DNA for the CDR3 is TGTGCCAGCAGCTTGACGGGAGGCTATTCACCCCTCCACTTT. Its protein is CASSLTGGYSPLHF.

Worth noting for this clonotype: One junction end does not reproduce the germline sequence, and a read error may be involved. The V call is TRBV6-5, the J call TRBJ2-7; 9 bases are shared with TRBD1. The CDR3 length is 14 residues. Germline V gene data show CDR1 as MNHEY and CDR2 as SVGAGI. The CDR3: CASSYHGTGSEQYF. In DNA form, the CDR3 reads TGTGCCAGCAGTTACCATGGGACAGGGAGCGAGCAGTATTTC.

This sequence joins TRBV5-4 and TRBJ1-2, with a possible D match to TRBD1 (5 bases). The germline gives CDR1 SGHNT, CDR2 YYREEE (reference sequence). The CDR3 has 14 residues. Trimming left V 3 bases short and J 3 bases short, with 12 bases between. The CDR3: CASSSAGVDYGYTF. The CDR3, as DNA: TGTGCCAGCAGCTCCGCGGGGGTGGACTATGGCTACACCTTC.

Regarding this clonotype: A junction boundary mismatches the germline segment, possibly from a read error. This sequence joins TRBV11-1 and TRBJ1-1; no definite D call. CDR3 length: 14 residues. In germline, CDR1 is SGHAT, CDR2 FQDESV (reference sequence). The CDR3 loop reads CARSFLRGNTEAFF. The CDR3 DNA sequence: TGTGCCAGGAGCTTTCTACGGGGAAACACTGAAGCTTTCTTT.

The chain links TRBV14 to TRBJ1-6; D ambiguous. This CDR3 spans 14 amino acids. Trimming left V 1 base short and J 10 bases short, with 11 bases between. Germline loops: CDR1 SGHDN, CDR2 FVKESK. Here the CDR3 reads CASSQGGNLSPLHF. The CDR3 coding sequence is TGTGCCAGCAGCCAAGGAGGGAATCTGTCACCCCTCCACTTT.

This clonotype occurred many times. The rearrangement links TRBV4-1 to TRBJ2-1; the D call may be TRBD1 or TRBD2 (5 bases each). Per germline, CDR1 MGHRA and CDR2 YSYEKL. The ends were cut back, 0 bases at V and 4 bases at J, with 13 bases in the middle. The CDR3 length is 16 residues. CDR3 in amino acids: CASSQDWTGRYNEQFF. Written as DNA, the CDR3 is TGCGCCAGCAGCCAAGACTGGACGGGACGGTACAATGAGCAGTTCTTC.

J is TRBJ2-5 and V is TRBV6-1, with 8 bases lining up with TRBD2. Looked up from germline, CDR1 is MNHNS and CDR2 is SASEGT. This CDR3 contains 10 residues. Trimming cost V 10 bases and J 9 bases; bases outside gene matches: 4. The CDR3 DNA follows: TGTGCCACGGGGGGGAAGGCCCAGTACTTC. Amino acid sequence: CATGGKAQYF.

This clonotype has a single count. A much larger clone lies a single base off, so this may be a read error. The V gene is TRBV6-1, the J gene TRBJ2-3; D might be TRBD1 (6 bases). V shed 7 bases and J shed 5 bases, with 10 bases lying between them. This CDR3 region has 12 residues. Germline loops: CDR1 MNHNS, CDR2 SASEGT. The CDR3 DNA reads TGTGCCAGCAACTTAGGGGGAGATACGCAGTATTTT. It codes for CASNLGGDTQYF.

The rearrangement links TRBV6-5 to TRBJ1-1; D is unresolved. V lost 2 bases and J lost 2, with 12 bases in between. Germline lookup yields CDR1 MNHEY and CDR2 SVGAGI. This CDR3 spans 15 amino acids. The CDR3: CASSYARAGNTEAFF. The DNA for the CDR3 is TGTGCCAGCAGTTACGCGAGGGCAGGAAACACTGAAGCTTTCTTT.

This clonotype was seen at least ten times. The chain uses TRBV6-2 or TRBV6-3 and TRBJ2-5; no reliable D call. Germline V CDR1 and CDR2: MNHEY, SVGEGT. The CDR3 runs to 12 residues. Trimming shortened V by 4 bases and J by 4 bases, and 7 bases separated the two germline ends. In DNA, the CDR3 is TGTGCCAGCAGTTCGGTGATAGAGACCCAGTACTTC. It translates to CASSSVIETQYF.

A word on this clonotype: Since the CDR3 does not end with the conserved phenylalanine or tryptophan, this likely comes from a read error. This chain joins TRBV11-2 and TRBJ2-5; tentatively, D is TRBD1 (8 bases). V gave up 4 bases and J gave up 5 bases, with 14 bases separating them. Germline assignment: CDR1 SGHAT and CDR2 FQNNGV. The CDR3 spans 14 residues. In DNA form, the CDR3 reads TGTGCCAGCAGCTGCGACAGGGGAGGGGAGACCCAGTACCTC. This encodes CASSCDRGGETQYL.